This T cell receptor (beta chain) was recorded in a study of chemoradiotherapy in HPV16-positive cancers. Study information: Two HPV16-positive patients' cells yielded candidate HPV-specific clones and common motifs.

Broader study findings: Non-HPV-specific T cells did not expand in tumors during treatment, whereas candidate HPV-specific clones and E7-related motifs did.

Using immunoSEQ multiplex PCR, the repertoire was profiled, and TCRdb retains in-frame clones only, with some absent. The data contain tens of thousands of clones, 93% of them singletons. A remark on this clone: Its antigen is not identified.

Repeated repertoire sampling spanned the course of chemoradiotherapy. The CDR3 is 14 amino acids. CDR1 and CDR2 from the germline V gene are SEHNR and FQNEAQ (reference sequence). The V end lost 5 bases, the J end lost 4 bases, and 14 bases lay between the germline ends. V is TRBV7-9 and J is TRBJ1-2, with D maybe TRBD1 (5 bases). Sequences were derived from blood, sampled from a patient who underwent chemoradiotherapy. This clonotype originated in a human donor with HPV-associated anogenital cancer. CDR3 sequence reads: CASSPRRGSYGYTF. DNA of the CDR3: TGTGCCAGCAGCCCTAGAAGGGGTAGCTATGGCTACACCTTC.